This T cell receptor (beta chain) came from a study of memory CD8 T cells in hepatitis C reinfection. At the level of the study: A couple of donors resolved primary infection, then developed chronic reinfection.

Time point reported: pre-reinfection, 55 to 20 weeks before reinfection detection. No in vitro expansion preceded TCR sequencing of the sorted cells. Donors were people who inject drugs in the Montreal HEPCO cohort. This CDR3 spans 14 amino acids. Germline trimming cut 3 bases from V and 1 base from J; bases unmatched to any gene: 1. Per germline, CDR1 SGDLS and CDR2 YYNGEE. The table came from immunoSEQ multiplex PCR; TCRdb's copy has only in-frame clones and leaves some out. The data hold approximately 50,000 clones, with nearly 90% observed a single time. This receptor was taken from a man younger than 35 with hepatitis C virus infection. Sequencing was performed on naive CD8+ T cells sorted from blood. This rearrangement joins TRBV9 to TRBJ2-5; 9 nucleotides line up with TRBD1. The DNA for the CDR3 is TGTGCCAGCAGCGACAGGGGGCTCCAAGAGACCCAGTACTTC. Translation: CASSDRGLQETQYF.